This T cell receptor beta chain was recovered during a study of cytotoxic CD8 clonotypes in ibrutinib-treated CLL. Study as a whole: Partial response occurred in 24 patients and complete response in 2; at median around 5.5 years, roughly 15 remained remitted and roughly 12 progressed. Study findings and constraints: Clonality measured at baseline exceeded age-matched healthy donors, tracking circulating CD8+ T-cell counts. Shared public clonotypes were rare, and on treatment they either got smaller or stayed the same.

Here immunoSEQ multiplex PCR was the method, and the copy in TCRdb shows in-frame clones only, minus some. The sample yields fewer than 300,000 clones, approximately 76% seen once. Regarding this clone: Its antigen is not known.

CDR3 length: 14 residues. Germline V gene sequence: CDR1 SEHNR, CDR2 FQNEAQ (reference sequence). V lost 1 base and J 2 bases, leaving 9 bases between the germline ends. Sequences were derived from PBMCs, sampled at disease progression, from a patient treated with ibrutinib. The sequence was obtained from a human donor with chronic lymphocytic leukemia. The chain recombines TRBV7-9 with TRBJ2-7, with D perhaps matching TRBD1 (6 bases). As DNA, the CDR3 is TGTGCCAGCAGCTTAGGGGGGCCCCCCTACGAGCAGTACTTC. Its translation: CASSLGGPPYEQYF.